Listed below are T cell receptor beta chains from one sample, sequenced in a study of cytomegalovirus exposure and HLA in healthy donors. Generated by immunoSEQ multiplex PCR, the TCRdb table keeps only in-frame clones and is missing some. The sample has 150,000 to 180,000 clones, 80% seen once. What was sequenced was PBMCs. The receptors were sampled from a middle-aged woman in good health and CMV-seropositive. CDR3s include the opening cysteine and the closing phenylalanine or tryptophan. A D gene is named only where the DNA matches it firmly. Expanded clones get a size class; other rows say once, few or many, or leave the size out.

>TRBD1|TRBJ2-7|.|TRBV9|15
CASSASGTGSYEQYF
TGTGCCAGCAGCGCCTCCGGGACAGGCTCCTACGAGCAGTACTTC
>.|TRBJ1-5|.|TRBV14|14
CASSQAGINQPQHF
TGTGCCAGCAGCCAAGCGGGGATCAATCAGCCCCAGCATTTT
>TRBD2|TRBJ2-1|.|TRBV5-1|17
CASSLRLAGGPGNEQFF
TGCGCCAGCAGCTTGCGACTAGCGGGAGGCCCTGGAAATGAGCAGTTCTTC
>.|TRBJ1-3|once|TRBV5-1|16
CASSLREGGSGNTIYF
TGCGCCAGCAGCTTGAGGGAGGGTGGTTCTGGAAACACCATATATTTT
>TRBD1|TRBJ1-2|few|TRBV27|16
CASSLTGGLFSYGYTF
TGTGCCAGCAGTTTAACAGGGGGCTTGTTCAGCTATGGCTACACCTTC
>TRBD2|TRBJ2-1|.|TRBV5-1|15
CASSSTSGSLIKQFF
TGCGCCAGCAGCTCGACTAGCGGGAGTCTTATTAAGCAGTTCTTC
>TRBD2|TRBJ2-3|once|TRBV6-5|15
CASRSGGRSTDTQYF
TGTGCCAGCAGGTCGGGCGGGAGAAGCACAGATACGCAGTATTTT
>.|TRBJ2-7|few|TRBV7-9|14
CASSRGQTSYEQYF
TGTGCCAGCAGCCGCGGACAGACCTCCTACGAGCAGTACTTC
>.|TRBJ2-7|.|TRBV15|13
CATSPRPGYEQYF
TGTGCCACCAGCCCCCGCCCAGGCTACGAGCAGTACTTC
>TRBD1|TRBJ2-3|.|TRBV6-1|13
CASSGQGRDTQYF
TGTGCCAGCAGTGGACAGGGTCGGGATACGCAGTATTTT
>.|TRBJ2-1|.|TRBV7-9|14
CASSLGDISYGQFF
TGTGCCAGCAGCTTAGGGGACATCAGTTACGGGCAGTTCTTC
>.|TRBJ1-5|.|TRBV28|14
CASSQRVSRGAQHF
TGTGCCAGCAGTCAGAGGGTCAGCCGCGGTGCCCAGCATTTT
>.|TRBJ2-6|.|TRBV6-5|14
CASSDQSGANVLTF
TGTGCCAGCAGCGATCAGTCTGGGGCCAACGTCCTGACTTTC
>TRBD2|TRBJ2-1|once|TRBV9|17
CASSEGASGSSYNEQFF
TGTGCCAGCAGCGAGGGGGCTAGCGGGAGTTCCTACAATGAGCAGTTCTTC
>.|TRBJ1-1|.|TRBV29-1|14
CSVDFPGLNTEAFF
TGCAGCGTTGACTTCCCAGGGCTGAACACTGAAGCTTTCTTT
>TRBD1|TRBJ2-1|.|TRBV6-5|15
CASSFGQGSYNEQFF
TGTGCCAGCAGTTTTGGACAGGGCTCCTACAATGAGCAGTTCTTC
>TRBD2|TRBJ2-1|.|TRBV5-4|12
CAVRLAGNEQFF
TGTGCCGTGAGACTAGCAGGGAATGAGCAGTTCTTC
>.|TRBJ2-4|.|TRBV4-1|17
CASSSEGSGGDKNIQYF
TGCGCCAGCAGCTCAGAGGGTAGCGGAGGTGACAAAAACATTCAGTACTTC
>.|TRBJ1-1|once|TRBV29-1|15
CSVEELHSRGTEAFF
TGCAGCGTTGAAGAGCTGCACTCCCGCGGTACTGAAGCTTTCTTT
>.|TRBJ2-5|.|TRBV4-1|13
CASSQNIAPTQYF
TGCGCCAGCAGCCAAAACATCGCCCCGACCCAGTACTTC
>.|TRBJ1-5|.|TRBV30|14
CAWSKGGTNQPQHF
TGTGCCTGGAGTAAGGGGGGGACCAATCAGCCCCAGCATTTT
>.|TRBJ2-1|.|TRBV10-1|12
CASSVSINEQFF
TGCGCCAGCAGTGTTTCCATCAATGAGCAGTTCTTC
>TRBD2|TRBJ2-7|.|TRBV27|15
CASSLKAGPGYEQYF
TGTGCCAGCAGTCTCAAAGCGGGGCCCGGTTACGAGCAGTACTTC
>TRBD1|TRBJ2-7|.|TRBV11-3|14
CASSSGTGAYEQYF
TGTGCCAGCAGCTCTGGGACAGGGGCCTACGAGCAGTACTTC
>.|TRBJ2-5|.|TRBV19|15
CASSLLRARGETQYF
TGTGCCAGTAGCCTTTTGAGGGCCCGGGGAGAGACCCAGTACTTC
>TRBD1|TRBJ2-5|.|TRBV11-3|15
CASSLGQGTGETQYF
TGTGCCAGCAGCCTGGGACAGGGGACGGGAGAGACCCAGTACTTC
>TRBD2|TRBJ2-5|.|TRBV27|16
CASGGLAGGGYKAQYF
TGTGCCAGCGGAGGACTAGCGGGAGGGGGTTATAAGGCCCAGTACTTC
>.|TRBJ2-1|.|TRBV5-4|16
CASSHPVTGSYNEQFF
TGTGCCAGCAGCCACCCAGTGACAGGCTCCTACAATGAGCAGTTCTTC
>.|TRBJ1-4|.|TRBV27|14
CASSLGQGLGKLFF
TGTGCCAGCAGTTTAGGGCAGGGGCTCGGGAAACTGTTTTTT
>TRBD2|TRBJ2-5|.|TRBV30|13
CAWRTSGQETQYF
TGTGCCTGGAGGACTAGCGGCCAAGAGACCCAGTACTTC
>TRBD2|TRBJ2-5|once|TRBV4-2|18
CASSQGELAGGRGETQYF
TGTGCCAGCAGCCAAGGGGAACTAGCGGGAGGGCGGGGAGAGACCCAGTACTTC
>TRBD2|TRBJ2-3|.|TRBV7-6|14
CASSSSGSTDTQYF
TGTGCCAGCAGCTCTAGCGGGAGCACAGATACGCAGTATTTT
>.|TRBJ1-2|.|TRBV2|13
CASSEKGTFGYTF
TGTGCCAGCAGTGAAAAGGGGACATTCGGCTACACCTTC
>TRBD2|TRBJ2-5|.|TRBV11-3|15
CASSLLAGPGETQYF
TGTGCCAGCAGCTTACTAGCGGGACCCGGAGAGACCCAGTACTTC
>.|TRBJ1-5|.|TRBV6-1|13
CASRDRIAQPQHF
TGTGCCAGCAGAGACAGGATCGCACAGCCCCAGCATTTT
>.|TRBJ2-3|.|TRBV10-1|16
CASSEYPGTGTDTQYF
TGCGCCAGCAGTGAGTACCCCGGGACTGGCACAGATACGCAGTATTTT
>TRBD1|TRBJ2-2|.|TRBV6-1|14
CASRGTGITGELFF
TGTGCCAGCAGGGGGACAGGGATCACCGGGGAGCTGTTTTTT
>TRBD2|TRBJ2-1|.|TRBV23-1|22
CASSQYPLGTSGSFLTYNEQFF
TGCGCCAGCAGTCAATACCCCCTCGGGACTAGCGGGAGTTTCCTAACCTACAATGAGCAGTTCTTC
>TRBD2|TRBJ2-7|.|TRBV28|14
CASTLGLDTYEQYF
TGTGCCAGCACCCTGGGACTAGACACCTACGAGCAGTACTTC
>.|TRBJ1-2|.|TRBV5-1|14
CASSWKPGDYGYTF
TGCGCCAGCAGCTGGAAGCCGGGGGACTATGGCTACACCTTC
>TRBD1|TRBJ1-4|.|TRBV19|19
CASSMGPGQGWLTNEKLFF
TGTGCCAGTAGTATGGGGCCGGGACAGGGGTGGTTAACTAATGAAAAACTGTTTTTT
>.|TRBJ1-1|few|TRBV19|12
CASSIRSGEAFF
TGTGCCAGTAGTATAAGGTCGGGGGAAGCTTTCTTT
>TRBD2|TRBJ2-7|.|TRBV27|11
CASSRGGEQYF
TGTGCCAGCAGCCGGGGGGGCGAGCAGTACTTC
>TRBD2|TRBJ2-3|.|TRBV13|18
CASSRPPLLAKNTDTQYF
TGTGCCAGCAGCCGACCACCATTACTAGCGAAGAACACAGATACGCAGTATTTT
>.|TRBJ2-7|.|TRBV10-2|12
CASSLTAYEQYF
TGCGCCAGCAGTCTGACAGCCTACGAGCAGTACTTC
>.|TRBJ2-7|.|TRBV6-6|14
CASTLGGRIYEQYF
TGTGCCAGCACCCTGGGAGGTCGTATCTACGAGCAGTACTTC
>TRBD1|TRBJ1-5|.|TRBV6-1|14
CASHFGQGAQPQHF
TGTGCCAGCCACTTCGGACAGGGTGCTCAGCCCCAGCATTTT
>TRBD1|TRBJ2-1|.|TRBV19|16
CASSIGSRQGRNEQFF
TGTGCCAGTAGTATAGGTTCGCGACAGGGGAGGAATGAGCAGTTCTTC
>.|TRBJ1-2|.|TRBV10-3|15
CAISESVGALSGYTF
TGTGCCATCAGTGAGTCAGTGGGGGCACTTTCTGGCTACACCTTC